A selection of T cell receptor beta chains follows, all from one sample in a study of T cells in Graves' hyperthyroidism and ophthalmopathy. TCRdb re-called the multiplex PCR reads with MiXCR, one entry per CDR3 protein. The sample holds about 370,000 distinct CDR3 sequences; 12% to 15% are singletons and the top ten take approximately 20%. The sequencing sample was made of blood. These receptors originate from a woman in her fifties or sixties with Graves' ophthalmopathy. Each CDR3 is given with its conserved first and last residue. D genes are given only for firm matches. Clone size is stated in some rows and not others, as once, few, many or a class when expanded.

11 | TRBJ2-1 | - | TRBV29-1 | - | CSARPGYEQFF | TGCAGCGCCAGACCTGGCTATGAGCAGTTCTTC
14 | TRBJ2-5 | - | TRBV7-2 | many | CASSLVRDKETQYF | TGTGCCAGCAGCTTAGTCCGGGACAAAGAGACCCAGTACTTC
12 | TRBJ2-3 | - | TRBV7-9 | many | CASSEQGDTQYF | TGTGCCAGCAGCGAGCAGGGAGATACGCAGTATTTT
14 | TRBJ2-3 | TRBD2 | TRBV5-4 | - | CASSSSGSGDTQYF | TGTGCCAGCAGCTCTAGCGGGAGTGGGGATACGCAGTATTTT
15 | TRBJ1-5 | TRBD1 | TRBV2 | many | CASSPGTGGNQPQHF | TGTGCCAGCAGTCCCGGGACAGGGGGCAATCAGCCCCAGCATTTT
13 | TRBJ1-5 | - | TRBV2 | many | CASSGDVTQPQHF | TGTGCCAGCAGCGGAGATGTAACTCAGCCCCAGCATTTT
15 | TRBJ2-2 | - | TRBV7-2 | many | CASSLTFANTGELFF | TGTGCCAGCAGCCTAACATTCGCGAACACCGGGGAGCTGTTTTTT
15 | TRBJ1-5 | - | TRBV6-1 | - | CASSSTTPSNQPQHF | TGTGCCAGCAGTTCCACGACACCTAGCAATCAGCCCCAGCATTTT
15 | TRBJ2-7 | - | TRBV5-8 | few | CASSLEVGSRGEQYF | TGTGCCAGCAGCTTGGAGGTGGGATCTAGAGGCGAGCAGTACTTC
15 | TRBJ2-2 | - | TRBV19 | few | CASSISSANTGELFF | TGTGCCAGTAGTATTAGCAGCGCGAACACCGGGGAGCTGTTTTTT
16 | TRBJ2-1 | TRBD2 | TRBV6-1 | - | CASSKSSSGAHNEQFF | TGTGCCAGCAGTAAATCTTCTAGCGGGGCCCACAATGAGCAGTTCTTC
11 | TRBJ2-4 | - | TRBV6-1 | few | CASSGRNIQYF | TGTGCCAGCAGTGGGAGAAACATTCAGTACTTC
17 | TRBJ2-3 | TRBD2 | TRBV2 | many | CASSYPTSGTNTDTQYF | TGTGCCAGCAGCTACCCGACTAGCGGGACAAACACAGATACGCAGTATTTT
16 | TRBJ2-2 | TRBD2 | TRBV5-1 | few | CASNLAGEGPTGELFF | TGCGCCAGCAACCTAGCGGGAGAGGGTCCCACCGGGGAGCTGTTTTTT
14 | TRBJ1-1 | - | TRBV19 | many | CASSIFRENTEAFF | TGTGCCAGTAGTATATTCAGGGAGAACACTGAAGCTTTCTTT
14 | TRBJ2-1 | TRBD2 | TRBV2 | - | CASSEGSGRYEQFF | TGTGCCAGCAGTGAAGGTAGCGGGAGGTATGAGCAGTTCTTC
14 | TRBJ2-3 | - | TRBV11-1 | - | CASRDFSSTDTQYF | TGTGCCAGCAGAGACTTTTCTAGCACAGATACGCAGTATTTT
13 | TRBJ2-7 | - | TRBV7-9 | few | CASSPRDGFEQYF | TGTGCCAGCAGCCCCAGGGATGGGTTCGAGCAGTACTTC
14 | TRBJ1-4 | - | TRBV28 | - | CASSTLGRVEKLFF | TGTGCCAGCAGCACCTTGGGGAGGGTTGAAAAACTGTTTTTT
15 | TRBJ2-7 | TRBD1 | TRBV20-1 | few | CSARDGTGASYEQYF | TGCAGTGCTAGAGATGGGACAGGGGCGTCCTACGAGCAGTACTTC
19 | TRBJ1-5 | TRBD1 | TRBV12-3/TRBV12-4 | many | CASSLSLGRGVYSNQPQHF | TGTGCCAGCAGTTTATCCCTGGGCAGGGGGGTTTATAGCAATCAGCCCCAGCATTTT
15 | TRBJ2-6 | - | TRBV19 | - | CASSMRGPGANVLTF | TGTGCCAGTAGTATGCGGGGCCCTGGGGCCAACGTCCTGACTTTC
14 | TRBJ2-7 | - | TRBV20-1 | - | CSARERGVLYEQYF | TGCAGTGCTAGAGAACGGGGTGTCCTCTACGAGCAGTACTTC
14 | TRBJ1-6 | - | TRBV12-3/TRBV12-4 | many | CASSLGGNNSPLHF | TGTGCCAGCAGTTTGGGGGGGAATAATTCACCCCTCCACTTT
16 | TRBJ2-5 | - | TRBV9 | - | CASSDYRVESLETQYF | TGTGCCAGCAGCGATTACAGGGTAGAAAGCCTGGAGACCCAGTACTTC
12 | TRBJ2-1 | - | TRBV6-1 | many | CASTNSYNEQFF | TGTGCCAGCACCAACTCCTACAATGAGCAGTTCTTC
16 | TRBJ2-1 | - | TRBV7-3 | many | CASSKTRESSYNEQFF | TGTGCCAGCAGCAAAACACGGGAAAGCTCCTACAATGAGCAGTTCTTC
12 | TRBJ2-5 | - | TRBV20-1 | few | CSGTAGQETQYF | TGCAGTGGGACGGCAGGCCAGGAGACCCAGTACTTC
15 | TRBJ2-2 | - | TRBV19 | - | CASSIGDTNTGELFF | TGTGCCAGTAGTATAGGGGACACCAACACCGGGGAGCTGTTTTTT
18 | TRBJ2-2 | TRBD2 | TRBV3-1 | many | CASSPGLAGGSNTGELFF | TGTGCCAGCAGCCCGGGACTAGCGGGAGGGTCGAACACCGGGGAGCTGTTTTTT
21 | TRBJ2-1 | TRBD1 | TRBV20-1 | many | CSAMWDRDGHVFGVQDNEQFF | TGCAGTGCGATGTGGGACAGGGACGGTCATGTGTTCGGGGTTCAGGACAATGAGCAGTTCTTC
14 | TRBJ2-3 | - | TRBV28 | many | CASSRRDSTDTQYF | TGTGCCAGCAGCCGCCGGGACAGCACAGATACGCAGTATTTT
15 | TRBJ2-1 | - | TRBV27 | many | CASSPRQRTYNEQFF | TGTGCCAGCAGTCCACGACAGAGAACCTACAATGAGCAGTTCTTC
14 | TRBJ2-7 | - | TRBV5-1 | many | CASSSSGTSYEQYF | TGTGCCAGCAGCTCGAGCGGAACCTCCTACGAGCAGTACTTC
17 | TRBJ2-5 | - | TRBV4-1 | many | CASSQDGGGGWQETQYF | TGCGCCAGCAGCCAAGATGGGGGCGGAGGGTGGCAAGAGACCCAGTACTTC
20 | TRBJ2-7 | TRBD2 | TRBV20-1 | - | CSAREEGLDFMWGGSYEQYF | TGCAGTGCTAGAGAAGAGGGACTAGATTTTATGTGGGGGGGGTCCTACGAGCAGTACTTC
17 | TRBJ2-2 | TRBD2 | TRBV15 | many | CATSYPWTSRGTGELFF | TGTGCCACCAGCTACCCCTGGACTAGCCGAGGCACCGGGGAGCTGTTTTTT